Sequencing of this T cell receptor beta chain was carried out in a study of blood T cell repertoires in COVID-19. About the study: Sources were T cells, B-cell-depleted T cells, or PBMCs; the material itself was cDNA or gDNA.

From germline, CDR1 is MDHEN and CDR2 SYDVKM. Trimming shortened V by 7 bases and J by 5 bases, and 20 bases separated the two germline ends. The CDR3 runs 15 residues. As originally analysed: Researchers report that nucleated cell counts were estimated from reference gene primer amplification. Assay: immunoSEQ multiplex PCR; the TCRdb copy retains only in-frame clones and omits some. That table supplies the V and J calls and clone size; D and trimming were determined from the DNA. The table records 85,000 to 100,000 clones, approximately 90% of them present only once. V usage is TRBV28 and J usage is TRBJ1-1, with TRBD1 as a possible D gene (5 bases). Sequences were obtained from peripheral blood. The sequence was collected from a man aged 55 to 70 with acute or convalescent COVID-19. The CDR3 bases are TGTGCCAGCACCCAAGAAGAGGGGAGGAGGACTGAAGCTTTCTTT. Encoded protein: CASTQEEGRRTEAFF.